Each of the 11 T cell receptor beta chains below was sequenced from the same sample in a study of glioma-infiltrating T cells after dendritic cell vaccination. Sequenced by immunoSEQ multiplex PCR; TCRdb stores in-frame clones only, minus some. The table records almost 90,000 clones, less than 90% of them present only once. Specified time point: after dendritic cell vaccination, including at tumor progression/relapse. Sequencing was performed on blood, taken after dendritic cell vaccination. These receptors all come from a human donor with glioblastoma.

This CDR3 reads CASSPHPLGANTEAFF. CDR3 nucleotide sequence: TGCGCCAGCAGCCCACACCCCCTTGGTGCGAACACTGAAGCTTTCTTT. The V call is TRBV5-1, the J call TRBJ1-1; no firm D call. The V gene's germline CDR1 is SGHRS and CDR2 YFSETQ. V dropped 4 bases and J dropped 1 base, with 17 bases sitting between them. The CDR3 extends over 16 amino acids.

The chain links TRBV5-8 to TRBJ2-1; D perhaps matches TRBD2 (6 bases). The V gene lost 4 bases and the J gene lost 3 bases, with 17 bases spanning the gap. The CDR3 is 16 residues long. CDR1 and CDR2 (germline): SGHTS, YDEGEE. The CDR3 sequence is CASSTAGAEGYNEQFF. The CDR3 DNA sequence: TGTGCCAGCAGCACCGCTGGGGCGGAGGGCTACAATGAGCAGTTCTTC.

The V and J genes are TRBV9 and TRBJ2-1; TRBD1 matches 12 bases. Germline lookup yields CDR1 SGDLS and CDR2 YYNGEE. The CDR3 runs to 17 residues. The trim removed 3 bases at V and 9 bases at J, leaving 13 bases unmatched. The CDR3 nucleotides are TGTGCCAGCAGCGCGCATGGGACAGGGGGCAAAGGGAGTGAGCAGTTCTTC. Protein: CASSAHGTGGKGSEQFF.

Of note for this clone: At one of its ends the junction is not consistent with the germline gene, which may arise from a read error. The identical CDR3 is also encoded by other nucleotide sequences in the sample. V gene TRBV6-1 combines with J gene TRBJ1-5, with D maybe TRBD1 (5 bases). The CDR3 consists of 15 residues. Germline values: CDR1 MNHNS, CDR2 SASEGT. This chain's CDR3 is CASTLGTGYNQPQHF. CDR3 bases: TGTGCCAGCACCTTGGGAACAGGTTACAATCAGCCCCAACATTTT.

J is TRBJ2-5 and V is TRBV5-1, with D possibly matching TRBD1 (6 bases). This CDR3 has 13 residues. The V gene's germline CDR1 is SGHRS and CDR2 YFSETQ. With 6 bases removed from V and 2 bases from J, the gap between germline ends came to 11 bases. CDR3 sequence (DNA): TGCGCCAGCAACACAGGGAATCAAGAGACCCAGTACTTC. Translation gives CASNTGNQETQYF.

The chain has TRBV5-1 and TRBJ2-1, with TRBD2 matching over 11 bases. The CDR3 extends over 20 amino acids. In germline, CDR1 is SGHRS, CDR2 YFSETQ. V dropped 1 base and J dropped 1; count of bases not matched to a gene: 13. The chain's CDR3 is CASSLSGSLAGGGSYNEQFF. The CDR3 DNA sequence: TGCGCCAGCAGCTTGTCGGGATCCCTAGCGGGGGGAGGGTCCTACAATGAGCAGTTCTTC.

The CDR3 spells CASKPGTAYGYTF. The CDR3, as DNA: TGTGCCAGCAAGCCCGGGACAGCGTATGGCTACACCTTC. The chain has TRBV6-6 and TRBJ1-2; 7 bases fit TRBD1. Trimming at V came to 7 bases and at J to 5 bases, leaving 7 bases not matched to a gene. There are 13 residues in the CDR3. Germline V gene data show CDR1 as MNHNY and CDR2 as SVGAGI (reference sequence).

J is TRBJ1-6 and V is TRBV5-1; unclear D gene. Germline loops: CDR1 SGHRS, CDR2 YFSETQ. V lost 2 bases and J 6 bases, leaving 9 bases between the germline ends. This CDR3 has 14 residues. The CDR3 here is CASSFSLFNSPLHF. CDR3 sequence (DNA): TGCGCCAGCAGCTTTAGCCTCTTTAATTCACCCCTCCACTTT.

The gene calls are TRBV6-6 and TRBJ2-1; TRBD2 aligns across 7 bases. With V trimmed by 6 bases and J by 11 bases, 19 bases remained unmatched. Germline assignment: CDR1 MNHNY and CDR2 SVGAGI (reference sequence). This CDR3 has 16 amino acids. CDR3 in DNA: TGTGCCAGCAGCCCCGGTGGAGCGGGGCGTCAACCTCAGCAGTTCTTC. This sequence encodes CASSPGGAGRQPQQFF.

This rearrangement joins TRBV7-2 to TRBJ1-2, with TRBD1 matching over 7 bases. The CDR3 consists of 14 residues. J was trimmed by 8 bases and V by 3 bases; bases with no gene match: 9. Per the germline V gene, CDR1 is SGHTA and CDR2 is FQGNSA. The CDR3 here is CASSFSDRVGGYTF. The CDR3 bases are TGTGCCAGCAGCTTCAGTGACAGGGTAGGAGGCTACACCTTC.

The chain couples TRBV5-4 to TRBJ2-7; TRBD2 matches at 16 bases. Trimming at V came to 4 bases and at J to 2 bases, leaving 9 bases not matched to a gene. The CDR3 is 18 amino acids. Per germline, CDR1 SGHNT and CDR2 YYREEE (reference sequence). In DNA, the CDR3 is TGTGCCAGCAGCCCGAGAGGGACTAGCGGGGGGGTAACCTACGAGCAGTACTTC. It codes for CASSPRGTSGGVTYEQYF.